This T cell receptor (beta chain) derives from a study of CD8+ T cells in alopecia areata. At the level of the study: Treatment of the treated patients consisted of oral tofacitinib, 5 to 10 mg twice daily.

Trimming pared 4 bases from V and 4 bases from J, leaving 14 bases between. Germline lookup yields CDR1 SGHDT and CDR2 YYEEEE. The CDR3 runs 15 residues. Sequencing relied on a cDNA template that was reverse transcribed from extracted RNA. Clones were sequenced by immunoSEQ multiplex PCR, and TCRdb holds only the in-frame ones, with some missing. The sample carries tens of thousands of clones, approximately 70% recorded once. This sample's treatment: oral pan-JAK inhibitor, 5-10 mg twice daily. In alopecia areata patients, both lesional scalp punch biopsies and peripheral blood were collected. The chain links TRBV5-6 to TRBJ2-2; D unresolved. This clonotype was sampled from a human donor with alopecia areata. Sequencing was performed on CD8+ T cells sorted from blood, taken at approximately week 42, from a patient treated with tofacitinib. Written as DNA, the CDR3 is TGTGCCAGCAGCGTTCGGTTGTGGGTCACCGGGGAGCTGTTTTTT. Protein sequence: CASSVRLWVTGELFF.